This T cell receptor beta chain was profiled in a study of CD8 T cells in Susac syndrome. This CDR3 is 13 amino acids long. The ends were cut back, 4 bases at V and 6 bases at J, with 16 bases in the middle. Germline values: CDR1 SQVTM, CDR2 ANQGSEA. This clonotype was seen only once. RNA, at about 0.45 to 1 ug, was reverse transcribed with random hexamers. With immunoSEQ multiplex PCR, TCR beta CDR3 was amplified across 54 Vbeta and 13 Jbeta. TCRdb re-called the immunoSEQ multiplex PCR reads through MiXCR, storing one row per CDR3 protein. The data contain around 160,000 distinct CDR3 sequences, around 94% of them singletons. As controls, healthy donors matched for age and sex were used. Isolation of CD8+ and CD4+ T cells was performed negatively, whereas enrichment of TEMRA cells was done by FACS.

The clonotype was recovered from a human donor in good health. Material for sequencing was CD4+ T cells from PBMCs. The chain links TRBV29-1 to TRBJ2-7; TRBD1 might be the D (5 bases). The CDR3 spells CSVAASLTGEQYF. The DNA for the CDR3 is TGCAGCGTTGCAGCAAGCCTAACAGGCGAGCAGTACTTC.